Following are 25 T cell receptor beta chains from one sample sequenced in a study of T-cell memory formation after mild COVID-19. In TCRdb, the 5' RACE reads were re-called with MiXCR into one record per CDR3 protein. The repertoire holds 220,000 or so distinct CDR3 sequences, with 9% to 10% as singletons. Sequencing was performed on PBMCs or a T cell subset sorted from them (not recorded which). These receptor sequences come from a man between 18 and 35 years old who had mild COVID-19 (a few samples of this study predate the infection). Cell type and time point are not known.

This chain uses TRBV6-6 with TRBJ1-1; 8 bases are a match to TRBD1. The CDR3 extends over 13 amino acids. CDR1 is MNHNY, CDR2 SVGAGI, per germline (reference sequence). V lost 5 bases, J lost 6 bases, and 5 bases stayed unmatched. The CDR3 spells CASSRQTGAEAFF. CDR3 in DNA: TGTGCCAGCAGTCGACAGACAGGGGCTGAAGCTTTCTTT.

This clonotype has more than one count but fewer than ten. The V and J genes are TRBV4-2 and TRBJ2-5; perhaps D is TRBD1 or TRBD2 (6 bases each). From germline, CDR1 is LGHNA and CDR2 YNFKEQ. Trimming removed 0 bases from V and 4 bases from J, with 15 bases in between. This CDR3 spans 16 amino acids. In nucleotides, the CDR3 is TGTGCCAGCAGCCAAGATAGTAGGGGGGCCAGAGAGACCCAGTACTTC. It encodes CASSQDSRGARETQYF.

This clonotype appeared many times. The chain joins TRBV5-1 to TRBJ1-1; 7 positions agree with TRBD1. The V gene end was trimmed by 3 bases and the J gene end by 1 base; junction bases not matched to a gene: 6. Germline CDR1 and CDR2: SGHRS and YFSETQ. The CDR3 has 15 residues. CDR3 region: CASSSLSGGNTEAFF. CDR3 nucleotides: TGCGCCAGCAGCTCGCTCTCAGGGGGGAACACTGAAGCTTTCTTT.

This clonotype was detected only a few times. The V and J genes are TRBV4-3 and TRBJ2-3; D is tentatively TRBD1 or TRBD2 (6 bases each). Trimming removed 2 bases at V and 3 bases at J, with 15 bases between. Germline V gene lookup returns CDR1 LGHNA and CDR2 YSLEER. The CDR3 has 16 amino acids. CDR3 residues: CASSQNFEGGTDTQYF. In DNA form, the CDR3 reads TGCGCCAGCAGCCAAAATTTCGAAGGGGGGACAGATACGCAGTATTTT.

The table lists this clonotype with a few counts. The chain combines TRBV5-1 with TRBJ2-2; D is unclear. CDR1 is SGHRS and CDR2 is YFSETQ in the germline V gene. This CDR3 spans 13 amino acids. V was clipped by 0 bases and J by 8 bases, with 8 bases between them. The CDR3 DNA follows: TGCGCCAGCAGCTTGGGTGCTGCAGGGGAGCTGTTTTTT. Translated: CASSLGAAGELFF.

This clonotype has at least ten counts. The CDR3 reads CASSLTYEQYF. The CDR3 DNA reads as TGTGCCAGCAGTTTAACCTACGAGCAGTACTTC. This chain joins TRBV12-3 or TRBV12-4 and TRBJ2-7; D ambiguous. The CDR3 totals 11 residues. The germline V and J ends were trimmed by 2 bases and 2 bases, with 1 base remaining between them.

V and J are TRBV19 and TRBJ2-1; TRBD1 matches 12 bases. Unmatched junction bases numbered 8, after V lost 6 bases and J lost 5 bases. Per germline, CDR1 LNHDA and CDR2 SQIVND (reference sequence). The CDR3 sequence is 16 residues long. The CDR3 DNA is TGTGCCAGTAGCAGCTTCCGGGACAGGGGGCACAATGAGCAGTTCTTC. This translates into CASSSFRDRGHNEQFF.

This clonotype turned up a few times. The chain is built from TRBV5-1 and TRBJ1-1; D ambiguous. Trimming removed 1 base from V and 1 base from J, with 11 bases in between. CDR1 is SGHRS, CDR2 YFSETQ, per germline. The CDR3 length is 15 residues. The CDR3 bases are TGCGCCAGCAGCTTGTTGGGGAACAAGAACACTGAAGCTTTCTTT. Translation gives CASSLLGNKNTEAFF.

This clonotype was counted a few times. The chain carries TRBV9 and TRBJ2-1; 7 bases align to TRBD1. The CDR3 has 16 amino acids. Germline CDR1 and CDR2: SGDLS and YYNGEE. With 4 bases clipped from V and 7 bases from J, the junction kept 14 bases outside the gene matches. The CDR3 loop is CASSPATGWVVNEQFF. In DNA form, the CDR3 reads TGTGCCAGCAGCCCGGCGACAGGGTGGGTGGTTAATGAGCAGTTCTTC. Full variable domain (missing parts from reference TRBV9 and TRBJ2-1): DSGVTQTPKHLITATGQRVTLRCSPRSGDLSVYWYQQSLDQGLQFLIQYYNGEERAKGNILERFSAQQFPDLHSELNLSSLELGDSALYFCASSPATGWVVNEQFFGPGTRLTVL.

This clonotype was seen more than once but under ten times. This chain connects TRBV3-1 to TRBJ2-3; D gene unclear. This CDR3 contains 15 residues. Trimming left V 4 bases short and J 0 bases short, with 11 bases between. The germline V gene has CDR1 LGHDT and CDR2 YNNKEL (reference sequence). The chain's CDR3 is CASSPTPGSTDTQYF. The CDR3 DNA follows: TGTGCCAGCAGCCCTACCCCCGGGAGCACAGATACGCAGTATTTT.

This clonotype turned up a few times. The chain joins TRBV7-2 to TRBJ1-2; TRBD1 agrees at 7 bases. Germline trimming cut 0 bases from V and 5 bases from J; bases unmatched to any gene: 6. The germline CDR1 and CDR2 sequences are SGHTA and FQGNSA. The length of the CDR3 is 15 residues. The chain's CDR3 is CASSLAVTGRYGYTF. In nucleotides, the CDR3 is TGTGCCAGCAGCTTAGCCGTGACAGGGCGGTATGGCTACACCTTC.

This clonotype was observed a handful of times. One end of the junction fails to match germline, which may point to a read error. The chain is built from TRBV18 and TRBJ2-3, with 8 bases matching TRBD2. The CDR3 has 17 residues. From germline, CDR1 is KGHSH and CDR2 LQKENI. The CDR3 nucleotides are TGTGCCAGCTCCCCACGGGCAGCGGGGGTCGGCACAGATACGCAGTATTTT. It translates to CASSPRAAGVGTDTQYF.

At least ten counts were recorded for this clonotype. The rearrangement uses TRBV5-6 and TRBJ1-2; TRBD1 might be the D (6 bases). CDR3 length equals 15 residues. The germline gives CDR1 SGHDT, CDR2 YYEEEE. Deletions cut 5 bases from V and 4 bases from J, with 18 bases between. In nucleotides, the CDR3 is TGTGCCAGCAGTCTGAGGGGGGTTGGAAGCTATGGCTACACCTTC. This codes for CASSLRGVGSYGYTF. The full variable domain, its missing parts supplied by reference TRBV5-6 and TRBJ1-2, is DAGVTQSPTHLIKTRGQQVTLRCSPKSGHDTVSWYQQALGQGPQFIFQYYEEEERQRGNFPDRFSGHQFPNYSSELNVNALLLGDSALYLCASSLRGVGSYGYTFGSGTRLTVV.

The rearrangement uses TRBV5-1 and TRBJ1-4, with no clear D. The CDR3 has 16 residues. V was trimmed by 3 bases and J by 5 bases, leaving 17 bases between them. Germline V gene sequence: CDR1 SGHRS, CDR2 YFSETQ. The CDR3 DNA sequence: TGCGCCAGCAGCTCGGACGGCGTAGTCTCAAATGAAAAACTGTTTTTT. As protein: CASSSDGVVSNEKLFF.

Only a few counts were recorded for this clonotype. The rearrangement links TRBV6-5 to TRBJ2-3, with 11 positions matching TRBD1. Germline V gene data show CDR1 as MNHEY and CDR2 as SVGAGI. The trim removed 7 bases at V and 2 bases at J, leaving 8 bases unmatched. This CDR3 spans 16 amino acids. This CDR3 reads CASTPTDRGPTDTQYF. CDR3 DNA: TGTGCCAGCACCCCGACGGACAGGGGGCCCACAGATACGCAGTATTTT.

The table lists this clonotype with a few counts. This chain joins TRBV12-3 or TRBV12-4 and TRBJ2-7; D is uncertain. The ends were cut back, 5 bases at V and 6 bases at J, with 17 bases in the middle. The CDR3 sequence is 14 residues long. This CDR3 is CASSPRGGNSEQYF. DNA of the CDR3: TGTGCCAGCAGTCCCCGTGGTGGGAACTCCGAGCAGTACTTC.

In this sample, this clonotype turned up a few times. This chain connects TRBV11-2 to TRBJ1-6; weak D call: TRBD1 (5 bases). The CDR3 runs to 13 residues. The germline V gene has CDR1 SGHAT and CDR2 FQNNGV. V lost 5 bases and J lost 9, with 11 bases in between. CDR3 sequence reads: CASSRGGGSPLHF. The CDR3, as DNA: TGTGCCAGCAGCCGGGGCGGAGGTTCACCCCTCCACTTT.

This clonotype has ten or more counts. Here the CDR3 reads CASSQGGLNPYEQYV. CDR3 DNA: TGTGCCAGCAGCCAAGGGGGATTAAACCCCTACGAGCAGTACGTC. The gene calls are TRBV3-1 and TRBJ2-7, with D unresolved. This CDR3 has 15 amino acids. CDR1 is LGHDT, CDR2 YNNKEL, per germline (reference sequence). Trimming shortened V by 1 base and J by 2 bases, and 12 bases separated the two germline ends.

This clonotype was picked up many times. V usage is TRBV20-1 and J usage is TRBJ2-4, with 7 bases that match TRBD1. The CDR3 spans 12 residues. The V gene end was trimmed by 6 bases and the J gene end by 10 bases; junction bases not matched to a gene: 9. In germline, CDR1 is DFQATT, CDR2 SNEGSKA (reference sequence). CDR3: CSALAGGRIQYF. In nucleotides, the CDR3 is TGCAGTGCCCTGGCAGGGGGTCGGATTCAGTACTTC.

CDR3 coding DNA: TGCGCCAGCAGCCGCCCCGGGACAGCTGGAAACACCATATATTTT. Translated, it gives CASSRPGTAGNTIYF. The chain carries TRBV4-1 and TRBJ1-3; 7 nucleotides line up with TRBD1. The CDR3 runs 15 residues. Per the germline V gene, CDR1 is MGHRA and CDR2 is YSYEKL. V dropped 4 bases and J dropped 2; count of bases not matched to a gene: 5.

Only a few counts were recorded for this clonotype. V and J are TRBV19 and TRBJ2-7, with 8 bases that match TRBD1. The CDR3 runs to 16 residues. Germline-derived CDR1 and CDR2 are LNHDA and SQIVND (reference sequence). V lost 0 bases to trimming and J lost 4 bases; unmatched junction nucleotides: 8. Here the CDR3 DNA reads TGTGCCAGTAGTATAGAATCGGCAGGGGGCGCGTACGAGCAGTACTTC. It translates to CASSIESAGGAYEQYF.

This clonotype was seen only a few times. This rearrangement joins TRBV4-2 to TRBJ2-1; D unclear. This CDR3 comprises 13 residues. Germline V CDR1 and CDR2: LGHNA, YNFKEQ. Trimming took 1 base from V and 10 from J, leaving 11 bases between them. In DNA form, the CDR3 reads TGTGCCAGCAGCCAAGGAACACTTGGAGAGCAGTTCTTC. Amino acid sequence: CASSQGTLGEQFF.

This clonotype appeared a few times. The chain recombines TRBV24-1 with TRBJ2-3; a possible D gene is TRBD1 (6 bases). The V end was cut by 6 bases, the J end by 3 bases, with 12 bases between. The CDR3 extends over 14 amino acids. From germline, CDR1 is KGHDR and CDR2 SFDVKD. Here the CDR3 reads CATSSHRATDTQYF. In nucleotides, the CDR3 is TGTGCCACCAGTTCTCACAGGGCGACAGATACGCAGTATTTT.

This clonotype has a handful of counts. The chain uses TRBV9 and TRBJ2-1; either TRBD1 or TRBD2 may supply D (5 bases each). V dropped 3 bases and J dropped 4 bases, with 14 bases sitting between them. This CDR3 is built from 15 residues. CDR1 is SGDLS, CDR2 YYNGEE, per germline. CDR3 sequence: CASSALGETYNEQFF. For the CDR3, the DNA is TGTGCCAGCAGCGCCTTAGGGGAGACGTACAATGAGCAGTTCTTC.

This clonotype was recorded a few times. V and J are TRBV29-1 and TRBJ2-2; D gene unclear. Between the trimmed V and J ends, which lost 4 bases and 2 bases, there was a span of 5 bases. This CDR3 has 12 residues. Germline V gene sequence: CDR1 SQVTM, CDR2 ANQGSEA. The CDR3 loop is CSVGFNTGELFF. The CDR3 DNA is TGCAGCGTTGGTTTTAACACCGGGGAGCTGTTTTTT.